The subject of this entry is one T cell receptor (beta chain). This entry belongs to a study of OX40 agonist ivuxolimab in advanced cancers. Looking at the study overall: Patients took ivuxolimab, an agonistic anti-OX40 (CD134) antibody.

V lost 6 bases to trimming and J lost 2 bases, with 8 bases between them. Germline V gene data show CDR1 as MGHDK and CDR2 as SYGVNS. This CDR3 region has 13 residues. Method: immunoSEQ multiplex PCR; TCRdb's copy keeps in-frame clones and lacks some. The data hold roughly 23,000 clones, with approximately 84% observed a single time. The receptor's source is an adult with an advanced solid tumor such as melanoma, head and neck, liver or kidney cancer. The sequencing used CD4+ or CD8+ T cells sorted from blood, collected in a trial of the OX40 agonist ivuxolimab. The V and J genes are TRBV25-1 and TRBJ2-1; D is unresolved. This chain's CDR3 is CASSPRAYNEQFF. The CDR3, as DNA: TGTGCCAGCAGCCCCAGAGCCTACAATGAGCAGTTCTTC.